This T cell receptor (beta chain) is from a study of beta chain features in type 1 diabetes. Notes on the study in general: All four CD4+ subsets from Type 1 diabetes patients carried moderately but significantly shorter TCRB CDR3s.

Sequenced material consisted of expressed TCRB transcripts (all of the isolated RNA was reverse transcribed). Sequencing used immunoSEQ multiplex PCR; TCRdb keeps in-frame clones, though not all of them. The sample consists of about 160,000 clones, around 8.4% of them appearing once. The CDR3 contains 16 residues. V lost 4 bases, J lost 2 bases, and 18 bases lay in between. Germline CDR1 reads SGHNT; CDR2 reads YYREEE (reference sequence). This clone was found a few times. Its antigen is not known. Every single donor gave one heparinised blood draw, and these averaged around 110 mL. The receptor comes from a woman aged 18-30 years with type 1 diabetes. The V and J genes are TRBV5-4 and TRBJ2-5; unclear D gene. What was sequenced was central memory CD4+ T cells from blood. The CDR3 coding sequence is TGTGCCAGCAGCCCCCAAGTACCCACAACACAAGAGACCCAGTACTTC. Translating gives CASSPQVPTTQETQYF.